This T cell receptor (beta chain) originates from a study of T-cell memory formation after mild COVID-19. Study observations and caveats: Most CD4+ clones that shrank were in CM and EM, while CD8+ ones turned up in EMRA. The study detected some responding clones in pre-infection memory, suggesting cross-reactive memory joined. Still unconfirmed is whether the second-wave clones peaking on day 37 recognized SARS-CoV-2.

Worth noting for this clonotype: Its antigen remains unidentified.

TCRdb re-analysed the 5' RACE reads in MiXCR, keeping a single row per CDR3 protein. The table records about 430,000 distinct CDR3 sequences, approximately 25% of them present only once. Material: PBMCs or a T cell subset sorted from them (not recorded which). This sequence originates from an adult woman who had mild COVID-19 (a few samples of this study predate the infection). Cell type and time point are not known.

CDR3 DNA: TGTGCCAGCACTCTTGGGGTTGGCTATGGCTACACCTTC. Translation: CASTLGVGYGYTF. V is TRBV6-5 and J is TRBJ1-2, with D unresolved. Germline CDR1 MNHEY, CDR2 SVGAGI. V was pared by 7 bases and J by 4 bases, with 13 bases between. The CDR3 contains 13 residues.